The rows below give T cell receptor beta chains drawn from one sample of a study of OX40 agonist ivuxolimab in advanced cancers. TCRdb's copy holds only in-frame clones and misses some; the assay was immunoSEQ multiplex PCR. Of about 71,000 clones in the sample, about 80% were seen once. This material consisted of CD4+ or CD8+ T cells sorted from blood, taken in a trial of the OX40 agonist ivuxolimab. The receptors here all came from an adult with an advanced solid tumor such as melanoma, head and neck, liver or kidney cancer. Both conserved end residues are part of each CDR3. A D gene is named only where the DNA matches it firmly. Some rows have no size entry. The others give once, few or many, or a class for an expanded clone.

TRBV5-6	15	NA	NA	TRBJ2-5	CASSRTGGYQETQYF	TGTGCCAGCAGCCGGACTGGTGGCTACCAAGAGACCCAGTACTTC
TRBV5-6	13	NA	NA	TRBJ2-2	CASSDQGTGELFF	TGTGCCAGCAGTGATCAGGGAACCGGGGAGCTGTTTTTT
TRBV20-1	11	NA	NA	TRBJ1-1	CSVQQNTEAFF	TGCAGTGTACAGCAGAACACTGAAGCTTTCTTT
TRBV5-1	17	NA	NA	TRBJ1-4	CASSLGAALLRDEKLFF	TGCGCCAGCAGCTTGGGGGCAGCGCTACTTAGAGACGAAAAACTGTTTTTT
TRBV28	16	NA	NA	TRBJ1-1	CASSLLGGASNTEAFF	TGTGCCAGCAGTTTGCTCGGGGGCGCTTCGAACACTGAAGCTTTCTTT
TRBV30	12	NA	TRBD1	TRBJ1-2	CAWTWGQGGYTF	TGTGCCTGGACGTGGGGACAGGGCGGCTACACCTTC
TRBV7-9	14	NA	NA	TRBJ2-3	CASSLSQSTDTQYF	TGTGCCAGCAGCTTAAGTCAGTCCACAGATACGCAGTATTTT
TRBV11-2	13	NA	NA	TRBJ2-6	CASSLGGANVLTF	TGTGCCAGCAGCTTAGGTGGGGCCAACGTCCTGACTTTC
TRBV6-5	14	NA	NA	TRBJ1-5	CASSPSPIRQPQHF	TGTGCCAGCAGTCCAAGCCCCATTAGGCAGCCCCAGCATTTT
TRBV6-6	16	NA	NA	TRBJ1-1	CASSYSGRQKNPEAFF	TGTGCCAGCAGTTACTCCGGGCGGCAGAAGAACCCTGAAGCTTTCTTT
TRBV29-1	15	NA	NA	TRBJ2-1	CSGNLDSFPYNEQFF	TGCAGCGGTAATTTGGACAGTTTCCCCTACAATGAGCAGTTCTTC
TRBV11-2	16	once	TRBD1	TRBJ1-1	CASSLVETGVRTEAFF	TGTGCCAGCAGCTTAGTTGAGACAGGGGTTCGTACTGAAGCTTTCTTT
TRBV7-9	13	NA	NA	TRBJ1-5	CASSSQGNQPQHF	TGTGCCAGCAGCTCACAGGGAAATCAGCCCCAGCATTTT
TRBV7-2	14	few	TRBD1	TRBJ1-2	CASKSDRTLGGYTF	TGTGCCAGCAAATCGGACAGGACGCTGGGTGGCTACACCTTC
TRBV10-3	12	NA	NA	TRBJ1-5	CAISDQREPQHF	TGTGCCATCAGTGATCAAAGGGAGCCCCAGCATTTT
TRBV15	13	NA	NA	TRBJ2-7	CATSREVFYEQYF	TGTGCCACCAGCAGGGAAGTCTTTTACGAGCAGTACTTC
TRBV19	15	NA	TRBD1	TRBJ1-2	CASSTRQGSNYGYTF	TGTGCCAGTAGCACCCGACAGGGTTCTAACTATGGCTACACCTTC
TRBV5-1	14	NA	NA	TRBJ1-1	CASSLTGQNTEAFF	TGCGCCAGCAGCTTAACAGGCCAAAACACTGAAGCTTTCTTT
TRBV23-1	17	few	TRBD1	TRBJ1-6	CASRPWTGVSYNSPLHF	TGCGCCAGCAGACCTTGGACAGGGGTCTCCTATAATTCACCCCTCCACTTT
TRBV19	21	once	TRBD1	TRBJ2-4	CASTSRTGTGRVSWAKNIQYF	TGTGCCAGTACCTCCAGAACCGGGACAGGGAGAGTGAGTTGGGCCAAAAACATTCAGTACTTC
TRBV5-1	13	NA	TRBD1	TRBJ1-1	CASSKGADTEAFF	TGCGCCAGCAGCAAGGGGGCTGACACTGAAGCTTTCTTT
TRBV2	14	NA	TRBD1	TRBJ1-2	CASSQEGQNYGYTF	TGTGCCAGCAGTCAAGAGGGACAGAACTATGGCTACACCTTC
TRBV28	13	NA	NA	TRBJ2-1	CASGSSPPNEQFF	TGTGCCAGCGGTTCAAGCCCCCCCAATGAGCAGTTCTTC
TRBV27	13	NA	NA	TRBJ2-2	CASSPTEAGELFF	TGTGCCAGCAGTCCCACAGAGGCCGGGGAGCTGTTTTTT
TRBV6-5	15	NA	TRBD2	TRBJ2-7	CASRRGLAGHYEQYF	TGTGCCAGCAGACGGGGACTAGCGGGACACTACGAGCAGTACTTC
TRBV19	13	NA	NA	TRBJ1-5	CASSIDTYQPQHF	TGTGCCAGTAGTATAGACACTTATCAGCCCCAGCATTTT
TRBV7-2	18	NA	TRBD2	TRBJ2-5	CASSLGGLAGKRKETQYF	TGTGCCAGCAGCTTAGGGGGACTAGCGGGAAAAAGGAAGGAGACCCAGTACTTC
TRBV4-1	13	NA	NA	TRBJ1-1	CASSQARDAEAFF	TGCGCCAGCAGCCAAGCTCGGGACGCTGAAGCTTTCTTT
TRBV7-3	13	once	NA	TRBJ2-5	CASSFGGWETQYF	TGTGCCAGCAGCTTTGGGGGCTGGGAGACCCAGTACTTC
TRBV2	14	NA	TRBD1	TRBJ2-7	CASRGQEATYEQYF	TGTGCCAGCAGAGGACAGGAGGCTACCTACGAGCAGTACTTC
TRBV19	16	NA	NA	TRBJ2-2	CASSILADPNTGELFF	TGTGCCAGTAGTATTCTAGCCGACCCGAACACCGGGGAGCTGTTTTTT
TRBV7-2	14	NA	NA	TRBJ2-7	CASSPRTGTYEQYF	TGTGCCAGCAGCCCCCGGACTGGGACCTACGAGCAGTACTTC
TRBV20-1	11	NA	NA	TRBJ1-1	CSASETSQAFF	TGCAGTGCTAGTGAAACGAGCCAAGCTTTCTTT
TRBV2	14	NA	NA	TRBJ1-5	CASSDTSNNQPQHF	TGTGCCAGCAGTGATACGTCCAACAATCAGCCCCAGCATTTT
TRBV19	16	NA	TRBD2	TRBJ2-2	CASSIPSRGDTGELFF	TGTGCCAGTAGTATCCCCTCGCGGGGGGACACCGGGGAGCTGTTTTTT
TRBV29-1	13	NA	TRBD1	TRBJ1-1	CSVAGQGGTEAFF	TGCAGCGTTGCCGGACAGGGGGGTACTGAAGCTTTCTTT
TRBV28	13	NA	TRBD1	TRBJ1-2	CASLRDRVYGYTF	TGTGCCAGCCTCCGGGACAGGGTTTATGGCTACACCTTC
TRBV19	15	NA	NA	TRBJ1-5	CASTAGTNSNQPQHF	TGTGCCAGTACCGCCGGGACAAATAGCAATCAGCCCCAGCATTTT
TRBV10-1	13	few	NA	TRBJ1-1	CASSRQMNTEAFF	TGCGCCAGCAGTCGACAGATGAACACTGAAGCTTTCTTT
TRBV7-6	15	NA	NA	TRBJ1-6	CASSLSGAYNSPLHF	TGTGCCAGCAGCCTGTCCGGGGCCTATAATTCACCCCTCCACTTT
TRBV18	13	once	NA	TRBJ2-1	CASSADSFHEQFF	TGTGCCAGCTCAGCCGACAGCTTTCATGAGCAGTTCTTC
TRBV14	15	NA	NA	TRBJ2-1	CASSQGGSSYNEQFF	TGTGCCAGCAGCCAAGGTGGGAGCTCCTACAATGAGCAGTTCTTC
TRBV6-5	14	NA	NA	TRBJ1-1	CASSFRSGLTEAFF	TGTGCCAGCAGTTTCAGGAGCGGTCTAACTGAAGCTTTCTTT
TRBV7-6	16	NA	NA	TRBJ2-2	CASSPRLTKNTGELFF	TGTGCCAGCAGCCCGCGCCTGACTAAGAACACCGGGGAGCTGTTTTTT
TRBV6-1	15	NA	TRBD1	TRBJ1-2	CASTPWGTGDYGYTF	TGTGCCAGCACCCCCTGGGGTACAGGGGACTATGGCTACACCTTC